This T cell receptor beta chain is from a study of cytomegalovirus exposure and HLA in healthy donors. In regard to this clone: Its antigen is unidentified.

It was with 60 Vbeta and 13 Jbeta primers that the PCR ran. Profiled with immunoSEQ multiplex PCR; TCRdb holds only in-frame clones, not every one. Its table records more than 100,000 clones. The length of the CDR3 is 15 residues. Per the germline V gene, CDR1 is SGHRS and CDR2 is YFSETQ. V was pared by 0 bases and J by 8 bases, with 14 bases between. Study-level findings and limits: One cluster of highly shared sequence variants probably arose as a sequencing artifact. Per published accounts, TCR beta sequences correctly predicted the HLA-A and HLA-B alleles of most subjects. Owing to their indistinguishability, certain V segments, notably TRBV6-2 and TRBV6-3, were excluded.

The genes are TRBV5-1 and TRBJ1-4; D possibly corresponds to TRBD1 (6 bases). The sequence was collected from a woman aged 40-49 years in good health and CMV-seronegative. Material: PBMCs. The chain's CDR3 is CASSLAAGAGEKLFF. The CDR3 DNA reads TGCGCCAGCAGCTTGGCCGCGGGGGCCGGCGAAAAACTGTTTTTT.